Following are 25 T cell receptor beta chains from one sample sequenced in a study of chemoradiotherapy in HPV16-positive cancers. TCRdb keeps only in-frame clones here, not all; method: immunoSEQ multiplex PCR. The sample contains just under 1,500 clones, 92% of which appear only once. Specimen: tumor tissue, collected from a patient who underwent chemoradiotherapy. The receptors come from a human donor with HPV-associated anogenital cancer.

The genes are TRBV2 and TRBJ2-1; D is possibly TRBD1 (6 bases). CDR3 size: 15 residues. Germline CDR1 is SNHLY and CDR2 is FYNNEI. The V end lost 2 bases, the J end lost 6 bases, and 14 bases lay between the germline ends. CDR3 residues: CASSEWRQGRNEQFF. CDR3 nucleotides: TGTGCCAGCAGTGAATGGAGGCAGGGGCGCAATGAGCAGTTCTTC.

V gene TRBV30 combines with J gene TRBJ1-4; D is perhaps TRBD1 (6 bases). CDR1 and CDR2 from the germline V gene are GTSNPN and SVGIG (reference sequence). The length of the CDR3 is 16 residues. Trimming stripped 0 bases from V and 5 bases from J, with 16 bases between. The CDR3 is CAWSVGGGLGNEKLFF. CDR3 nucleotide sequence: TGTGCCTGGAGTGTAGGGGGAGGACTGGGCAATGAAAAACTGTTTTTT.

Only one count was recorded for this clone. The chain has TRBV7-2 and TRBJ2-5; possible D gene TRBD2, 5 bases. Trimming left V 0 bases short and J 3 bases short, with 8 bases between. Germline V lookup: CDR1 SGHTA, CDR2 FQGNSA. This CDR3 spans 14 amino acids. The CDR3: CASSLAREKETQYF. CDR3 bases: TGTGCCAGCAGCTTAGCGAGGGAGAAAGAGACCCAGTACTTC. The full variable domain, rest sourced from reference TRBV7-2 and TRBJ2-5, is GAGVSQSPSNKVTEKGKDVELRCDPISGHTALYWYRQSLGQGLEFLIYFQGNSAPDKSGLPSDRFSAERTGGSVSTLTIQRTQQEDSAVYLCASSLAREKETQYFGPGTRLLVL.

The chain uses TRBV7-8 and TRBJ2-2; TRBD2 agrees at 13 bases. There are 18 residues in the CDR3. Germline V CDR1 and CDR2: SGHVS, FQNEAQ. V lost 4 bases to trimming and J lost 4 bases; unmatched junction nucleotides: 9. The CDR3 nucleotides read TGTGCCAGCAGCTCCGGACTAGCGGGAGTACGATTCACCGGGGAGCTGTTTTTT. It codes for CASSSGLAGVRFTGELFF.

The rearrangement uses TRBV5-1 and TRBJ2-3, with unresolved D. CDR1 and CDR2 (germline): SGHRS, YFSETQ. Trimming cost V 2 bases and J 3 bases, with 10 bases left between them. This CDR3 comprises 14 residues. DNA for the CDR3: TGCGCCAGCAGCTTAGAAAGAGGAACAGATACGCAGTATTTT. Its protein product is CASSLERGTDTQYF.

The chain has TRBV5-4 and TRBJ2-7; D is unresolved. The CDR3 has 12 residues. The V end lost 4 bases, the J end lost 6 bases, and 11 bases lay between the germline ends. Germline CDR1 and CDR2: SGHNT and YYREEE (reference sequence). DNA of the CDR3: TGTGCCAGCAGCAAAACGAACCGCGAGCAGTACTTC. Its translation: CASSKTNREQYF.

The gene calls are TRBV9 and TRBJ2-5, with TRBD1 matching 11 bases. The ends lost 3 bases at V and 4 bases at J; junction bases unmatched: 5. The CDR3 is 15 amino acids. Germline V gene data show CDR1 as SGDLS and CDR2 as YYNGEE. CDR3 nucleotide sequence: TGTGCCAGCAGCGGGGGACAGGGGGATGGAGAGACCCAGTACTTC. Protein: CASSGGQGDGETQYF.

The rearrangement uses TRBV7-6 and TRBJ2-2; D may be TRBD1 (5 bases). Germline V lookup: CDR1 SGHVS, CDR2 FNYEAQ. The V gene lost 5 bases and the J gene lost 6 bases, with 13 bases spanning the gap. The CDR3 has 14 residues. CDR3 region: CASSVQGRAGELFF. CDR3 sequence (DNA): TGTGCCAGCAGCGTCCAGGGTCGCGCCGGGGAGCTGTTTTTT.

The chain combines TRBV6-6 with TRBJ1-4, with D unresolved. The V end was cut by 8 bases, the J end by 6 bases, with 13 bases between. The CDR3 is made up of 13 amino acids. CDR1 and CDR2 (germline): MNHNY, SVGAGI (reference sequence). DNA for the CDR3: TGTGCCAGCCGTGGACGGGTTGATGAAAAACTGTTTTTT. This codes for CASRGRVDEKLFF.

The rearrangement joins TRBV18 to TRBJ2-3; no definite D call. This CDR3 is 13 amino acids long. CDR1 is KGHSH, CDR2 LQKENI, per germline. V was trimmed by 5 bases and J by 0 bases, leaving 6 bases between them. The CDR3 DNA reads as TGTGCCAGCTCAGCCACAAGCACAGATACGCAGTATTTT. This codes for CASSATSTDTQYF. The full variable domain, rest sourced from reference TRBV18 and TRBJ2-3, is NAGVMQNPRHLVRRRGQEARLRCSPMKGHSHVYWYRQLPEEGLKFMVYLQKENIIDESGMPKERFSAEFPKEGPSILRIQQVVRGDSAAYFCASSATSTDTQYFGPGTRLTVL.

The V gene is TRBV15, the J gene TRBJ2-5, with 11 bases fitting TRBD1. CDR3 length: 15 amino acids. V gave up 3 bases and J gave up 4 bases; unmatched junction bases: 4. The germline V gene encodes CDR1 LNHNV and CDR2 YYDKDF (reference sequence). This CDR3 is CATSSGQGAGETQYF. DNA for the CDR3: TGTGCCACCAGCAGCGGACAGGGGGCAGGAGAGACCCAGTACTTC.

This clone is a singleton in its sample. The V call is TRBV7-3, the J call TRBJ2-1; D is ambiguous. This CDR3 comprises 12 residues. Per the germline V gene, CDR1 is SGHTA and CDR2 is FQGTGA. V shed 4 bases and J shed 9 bases, with 10 bases lying between them. The CDR3 coding sequence is TGTGCCAGCAGCTCCCCCCATGGTGAGCAGTTCTTC. It translates to CASSSPHGEQFF.

This clone was recorded only once. The V call is TRBV28, the J call TRBJ1-1; D unresolved. Germline V gene lookup returns CDR1 MDHEN and CDR2 SYDVKM. This CDR3 comprises 15 residues. V lost 3 bases to trimming and J lost 1 base, with 12 bases between them. The CDR3 DNA reads TGTGCCAGCAGTTTTCTCCGGGAGAAGAACACTGAAGCTTTCTTT. Translation: CASSFLREKNTEAFF.

This chain uses TRBV7-9 with TRBJ1-3, with D uncertain. The germline V gene has CDR1 SEHNR and CDR2 FQNEAQ (reference sequence). V lost 3 bases to trimming and J lost 0 bases, with 9 bases between them. The CDR3 totals 15 residues. The CDR3 loop reads CASSFRGSSGNTIYF. DNA for the CDR3: TGTGCCAGCAGCTTTAGAGGCAGCTCTGGAAACACCATATATTTT.

V gene TRBV4-1 combines with J gene TRBJ1-1, with unresolved D. The CDR3 is 15 residues long. V lost 0 bases, J lost 1 base, and 9 bases lay in between. The germline V gene encodes CDR1 MGHRA and CDR2 YSYEKL. CDR3: CASSQDMRENTEAFF. CDR3 nucleotides: TGCGCCAGCAGCCAAGATATGCGGGAGAACACTGAAGCTTTCTTT.

The chain employs TRBV5-1 and TRBJ2-1; D is perhaps TRBD1 or TRBD2 (6 bases each). Trimming stripped 2 bases from V and 0 bases from J, with 18 bases between. CDR3 size: 18 residues. Germline CDR1 reads SGHRS; CDR2 reads YFSETQ. As DNA, the CDR3 is TGCGCCAGCAGCTTATCTGGGGGGCGGCGCAGCTCCTACAATGAGCAGTTCTTC. Its protein is CASSLSGGRRSSYNEQFF.

This clone was observed a single time. Compared with germline, one end of the junction differs, possibly owing to a read error. The chain carries TRBV6-9 and TRBJ1-2, with D uncertain. The V gene's germline CDR1 is MNHGY and CDR2 SVAAGI. The CDR3 loop spans 15 amino acids. The CDR3 coding sequence is TGTGCCAGCAGTCCGTTAGGGCCTTACGGAAAGACCTATGGCTTC. Amino acids: CASSPLGPYGKTYGF.

The chain uses TRBV5-1 and TRBJ2-7, with 7 bases that match TRBD1. The CDR3 loop spans 15 amino acids. Per germline, CDR1 SGHRS and CDR2 YFSETQ. J gave up 0 bases and V 4 bases, and 7 bases lay outside the gene matches. The CDR3: CASSEATGSSYEQYF. DNA of the CDR3: TGCGCCAGCAGCGAAGCGACAGGGAGCTCCTACGAGCAGTACTTC.

This sequence joins TRBV5-1 and TRBJ2-7, with 8 positions matching TRBD1. Per germline, CDR1 SGHRS and CDR2 YFSETQ. This CDR3 contains 14 residues. V trimming: 0 bases; J trimming: 3 bases; junction bases outside the gene matches: 2. CDR3 in amino acids: CASSLGTGLYEQYF. The CDR3 DNA reads TGCGCCAGCAGCTTGGGGACAGGGCTCTACGAGCAGTACTTC.

The J gene is TRBJ2-3, the V gene TRBV6-6; TRBD1 is a possible D gene (6 bases). Deletions cut 7 bases from V and 4 bases from J, with 18 bases between. The germline CDR1 and CDR2 sequences are MNHNY and SVGAGI (reference sequence). The CDR3 consists of 15 residues. The CDR3: CASIWGQGPSDTQYF. The CDR3 DNA sequence: TGTGCCAGCATTTGGGGGCAGGGCCCTTCAGATACGCAGTATTTT.

This clone was found a few times. This chain links TRBV9 with TRBJ2-7; 10 bases match TRBD1. This CDR3 has 15 amino acids. J lost 3 bases, V lost 4 bases, and 7 bases had no gene match. Germline loops: CDR1 SGDLS, CDR2 YYNGEE. In nucleotides, the CDR3 is TGTGCCAGCAGCCTTGGACAGGGGGGTGGCTACGAGCAGTACTTC. Translated, it gives CASSLGQGGGYEQYF.

V gene TRBV11-3 combines with J gene TRBJ2-1, with D possibly TRBD2 on 6 matching bases. Germline V lookup: CDR1 SGHNT, CDR2 YENEEA. V was cut by 4 bases and J by 4 bases, with 14 bases left in between. CDR3 length: 15 residues. The CDR3 nucleotides read TGTGCCAGCAGCTCCGACGGGGGATTATACAATGAGCAGTTCTTC. Amino acids: CASSSDGGLYNEQFF. The full variable domain, in which reference TRBV11-3 and TRBJ2-1 provide the parts outside the CDR3, is EAGVVQSPRYKIIEKKQPVAFWCNPISGHNTLYWYLQNLGQGPELLIRYENEEAVDDSQLPKDRFSAERLKGVDSTLKIQPAELGDSAVYLCASSSDGGLYNEQFFGPGTRLTVL.

This chain links TRBV29-1 with TRBJ2-1, with D uncertain. V lost 0 bases, J lost 3 bases, and 12 bases lay in between. Germline V gives CDR1 SQVTM, CDR2 ANQGSEA. CDR3 length equals 15 residues. This CDR3 reads CSVEDGLTNYNEQFF. DNA for the CDR3: TGCAGCGTTGAAGATGGTCTTACGAACTACAATGAGCAGTTCTTC.

This clone was recorded only once. V usage is TRBV12-5 and J usage is TRBJ1-5; no reliable D call. In germline, CDR1 is LGHNT, CDR2 FRNRAP. The CDR3 loop spans 13 amino acids. The V end lost 7 bases, the J end lost 4 bases, and 11 bases lay between the germline ends. The CDR3 protein is CASAPGRNQPQHF. CDR3 DNA: TGTGCTAGTGCCCCGGGGAGGAATCAGCCCCAGCATTTT.

The CDR3 reads CASSFVLNTEAFF. CDR3 sequence (DNA): TGTGCCAGCAGTTTCGTACTAAACACTGAAGCTTTCTTT. The genes are TRBV28 and TRBJ1-1; no definite D call. Germline-derived CDR1 and CDR2 are MDHEN and SYDVKM. The CDR3 runs 13 residues. V lost 3 bases, J lost 2 bases, and 7 bases lay in between.